A selection of T cell receptor beta chains follows, all from one sample in a study of blood T cell repertoires in COVID-19. Measured with immunoSEQ multiplex PCR; TCRdb has only the in-frame clones, and not every one. The sample yields around 390,000 clones, about 86% seen once. The specimen was PBMCs or T cells enriched from blood (not recorded which). These receptors were obtained from a woman aged 45-59 years who had recovered from COVID-19. CDR3s include the opening cysteine and the closing phenylalanine or tryptophan. A D gene is named only where the DNA matches it firmly. Clone size is not always given. Where it is, it says once, few, many or a class for expanded clones.

>-|TRBJ1-2|TRBV19|-
CASSRGTSATKYGYTF
TGTGCCAGTAGCCGCGGGACCTCCGCGACTAAATATGGCTACACCTTC
>-|TRBJ1-4|TRBV19|-
CASTRQANEKLFF
TGTGCCAGTACTCGACAGGCTAATGAAAAACTGTTTTTT
>-|TRBJ1-1|TRBV12-3/TRBV12-4|few
CASSLSVVFEAFF
TGTGCCAGCAGTCTCTCTGTAGTATTTGAAGCTTTCTTT
>TRBD1|TRBJ1-4|TRBV2|-
CASSAQGGEKLFF
TGTGCCAGCAGTGCGCAGGGGGGTGAAAAACTGTTTTTT
>-|TRBJ1-2|TRBV10-3|-
CAISVQGGYGYTF
TGTGCCATCAGTGTTCAAGGAGGCTATGGCTACACCTTC
>TRBD1|TRBJ1-1|TRBV28|-
CASSFSGGRYTEAFF
TGTGCCAGCAGTTTTTCAGGGGGCCGGTATACTGAAGCTTTCTTT
>-|TRBJ1-1|TRBV30|-
CAWSVYARRTEAFF
TGTGCCTGGAGTGTATACGCTAGGCGCACTGAAGCTTTCTTT
>TRBD1|TRBJ1-1|TRBV19|-
CASSIMTGVTEAFF
TGTGCCAGTAGTATAATGACAGGGGTTACTGAAGCTTTCTTT
>-|TRBJ1-2|TRBV15|-
CATSRDYRDYGYTF
TGTGCCACCAGCAGAGATTACAGGGACTATGGCTACACCTTC
>-|TRBJ1-2|TRBV28|-
CASSLGANYGYTF
TGTGCCAGCAGTTTAGGAGCTAACTATGGCTACACCTTC
>-|TRBJ1-4|TRBV15|-
CATSRVRTSSNEKLFF
TGTGCCACCAGCAGAGTGAGGACATCTTCGAATGAAAAACTGTTTTTT
>-|TRBJ1-3|TRBV2|-
CASSVGQGTDTIYF
TGTGCCAGCAGTGTCGGGCAGGGTACAGACACCATATATTTT
>-|TRBJ1-4|TRBV18|-
CASSPPDRTNEKLFF
TGTGCCAGCTCACCTCCGGACAGAACTAATGAAAAACTGTTTTTT
>TRBD2|TRBJ2-2|TRBV19|-
CASSRLAGDNSGELFF
TGTGCCAGTAGTAGACTAGCGGGGGATAATTCCGGGGAGCTGTTTTTT
>TRBD1|TRBJ2-3|TRBV5-1|-
CASSPLVGQGATDTQYF
TGCGCCAGCAGCCCGTTAGTGGGACAGGGGGCAACAGATACGCAGTATTTT
>-|TRBJ1-2|TRBV4-3|-
CASSQDRVLGGGYTF
TGCGCCAGCAGCCAAGACCGAGTATTGGGGGGTGGCTACACCTTC
>TRBD2|TRBJ2-5|TRBV27|-
CASSSGGLETQYF
TGTGCCAGCAGTTCGGGGGGGCTCGAGACCCAGTACTTC
>TRBD1|TRBJ2-3|TRBV7-2|-
CASSFGQGSTDTQYF
TGTGCCAGCAGCTTTGGACAGGGGAGCACAGATACGCAGTATTTT
>-|TRBJ1-4|TRBV25-1|-
CASGRQAHNEKLFF
TGTGCCAGCGGCCGACAGGCGCATAATGAAAAACTGTTTTTT
>-|TRBJ1-2|TRBV5-1|-
CASSLGAERGYTF
TGCGCCAGCAGCTTGGGGGCCGAGCGGGGCTACACCTTC
>-|TRBJ1-2|TRBV19|once
CASSYLANYGYTF
TGTGCCAGTAGTTACCTAGCTAACTATGGCTACACCTTC
>TRBD1|TRBJ1-1|TRBV18|-
CASGQGWNTEAFF
TGTGCCAGCGGACAGGGTTGGAACACTGAAGCTTTCTTT
>TRBD1|TRBJ2-1|TRBV7-6|-
CASSPPDRGEQFF
TGTGCCAGCAGCCCACCTGACAGGGGTGAGCAGTTCTTC
>-|TRBJ1-2|TRBV11-2|-
CASSPGHGYGYTF
TGTGCCAGCAGCCCTGGGCACGGCTATGGCTACACCTTC
>-|TRBJ2-7|TRBV27|-
CASSFGFGGNEQYF
TGTGCCAGCAGTTTCGGGTTTGGAGGGAACGAGCAGTACTTC
>TRBD2|TRBJ2-3|TRBV18|-
CASSPTPSGGARDTQYF
TGTGCCAGCTCACCAACGCCTAGCGGGGGGGCCCGGGATACGCAGTATTTT
>TRBD1|TRBJ1-1|TRBV19|-
CASSAHRGRGTEAFF
TGTGCCAGTAGTGCCCACAGGGGGCGCGGCACTGAAGCTTTCTTT
>-|TRBJ1-1|TRBV5-4|-
CASSLEEGTEAFF
TGTGCCAGCAGCTTGGAGGAGGGCACTGAAGCTTTCTTT
>-|TRBJ1-1|TRBV5-6|-
CASSFSGLNTEAFF
TGTGCCAGCAGCTTTAGCGGATTAAACACTGAAGCTTTCTTT
>-|TRBJ1-3|TRBV19|-
CASSTAARSGNTIYF
TGTGCCAGTAGTACCGCGGCGCGTTCTGGAAACACCATATATTTT
>-|TRBJ1-2|TRBV5-8|-
CASSSRSSSEYYYGYTF
TGTGCCAGCAGCTCCCGATCCTCCTCGGAGTATTACTATGGCTACACCTTC
>-|TRBJ1-4|TRBV11-2|few
CASSLDMEREKLFF
TGTGCCAGCAGCTTAGACATGGAGCGGGAAAAACTGTTTTTT
>TRBD2|TRBJ2-2|TRBV18|-
CASSSSGGITGELFF
TGTGCCAGCTCATCCTCGGGGGGGATCACCGGGGAGCTGTTTTTT
>-|TRBJ1-5|TRBV12-2|-
CASRLVDPQVIQPQHF
TGTGCAAGTCGCTTAGTCGACCCACAGGTGATTCAGCCCCAGCATTTT
>-|TRBJ1-2|TRBV6-5|few
CASSWTRGTNYGYTF
TGTGCCAGCAGTTGGACCAGGGGAACTAACTATGGCTACACCTTC
>-|TRBJ1-4|TRBV3-1/TRBV3-2|-
CASSQAIRGLGEKLFF
TGTGCCAGCAGCCAAGCGATCAGGGGATTGGGTGAAAAACTGTTTTTT
>TRBD1|TRBJ1-2|TRBV5-4|-
CASSLEGQGASGYTF
TGTGCCAGCAGCCTCGAAGGCCAGGGGGCGAGTGGCTACACCTTC
>-|TRBJ1-1|TRBV14|-
CASSPIGGAEAFF
TGTGCCAGCAGCCCAATAGGGGGGGCTGAAGCTTTCTTT
>TRBD1|TRBJ2-1|TRBV7-2|-
CASSSTGTVYNEQFF
TGTGCCAGCAGCTCTACCGGGACAGTCTACAATGAGCAGTTCTTC
>-|TRBJ1-6|TRBV30|-
CAWSSYRGRGSPLHF
TGTGCCTGGAGTTCCTATAGGGGAAGAGGATCACCCCTCCACTTT
>TRBD1|TRBJ1-1|TRBV6-5|-
CASSFSVQGDTEAFF
TGTGCCAGCAGTTTCTCGGTACAGGGGGACACTGAAGCTTTCTTT
>TRBD1|TRBJ1-4|TRBV27|-
CASSPTGVFEKLFF
TGTGCCAGCAGTCCGACAGGGGTATTTGAAAAACTGTTTTTT
>TRBD1|TRBJ2-7|TRBV2|-
CASSLGQLNYEQYF
TGTGCCAGTAGCCTGGGACAGTTAAACTACGAGCAGTACTTC
>-|TRBJ2-1|TRBV5-4|-
CASSLTVSYNEQFF
TGTGCCAGCAGCTTGACAGTTTCCTACAATGAGCAGTTCTTC
>TRBD1|TRBJ2-7|TRBV29-1|-
CSVGLDRDEQYF
TGCAGCGTTGGACTGGACAGGGACGAGCAGTACTTC
>-|TRBJ1-2|TRBV28|-
CASSLPDGYTF
TGTGCCAGCAGTCTCCCCGATGGCTACACCTTC
>-|TRBJ2-7|TRBV6-1|-
CASSDPSGSLRSYF
TGTGCCAGCAGTGACCCGTCCGGGAGCTTGCGATCGTACTTC
>-|TRBJ1-3|TRBV27|-
CASRDSGLGNTIYF
TGTGCCAGCAGGGACAGCGGCCTGGGAAACACCATATATTTT
>-|TRBJ1-6|TRBV2|-
CASRVGSDRRSPLHF
TGTGCCAGCCGCGTTGGGAGCGATCGTAGGTCACCCCTCCACTTT
>TRBD1|TRBJ1-5|TRBV2|-
CASSDRAGGDGRQPQHF
TGTGCCAGCAGTGACCGGGCAGGGGGCGATGGACGTCAGCCCCAGCATTTT
>TRBD1|TRBJ1-1|TRBV11-2|-
CASTPSGQGVNTEAFF
TGTGCCAGCACCCCTTCGGGACAGGGAGTGAACACTGAAGCTTTCTTT
>-|TRBJ1-2|TRBV7-2|-
CASSLAGALQWNYGYTF
TGTGCCAGCAGCTTAGCGGGGGCGCTTCAGTGGAACTATGGCTACACCTTC
>TRBD2|TRBJ2-3|TRBV6-2/TRBV6-3|-
CASSLSGGNTDTQYF
TGTGCCAGCAGTTTAAGCGGGGGGAACACAGATACGCAGTATTTT
>-|TRBJ2-3|TRBV21-1|-
CASSKVVSGGLIDTQYF
TGTGCCAGCAGCAAAGTAGTTAGCGGGGGGCTTATAGATACGCAGTATTTT
>-|TRBJ1-3|TRBV14|once
CASSQPNWYSGNTIYF
TGTGCCAGCAGCCAACCTAACTGGTACTCTGGAAACACCATATATTTT
>-|TRBJ2-7|TRBV3-1/TRBV3-2|-
CASSQGTVGEQYF
TGTGCCAGCAGCCAAGGGACAGTGGGCGAGCAGTACTTC
>-|TRBJ1-5|TRBV6-6|-
CASSSVSGINQPQHF
TGTGCCAGCAGTTCCGTGTCAGGGATAAATCAGCCCCAGCATTTT